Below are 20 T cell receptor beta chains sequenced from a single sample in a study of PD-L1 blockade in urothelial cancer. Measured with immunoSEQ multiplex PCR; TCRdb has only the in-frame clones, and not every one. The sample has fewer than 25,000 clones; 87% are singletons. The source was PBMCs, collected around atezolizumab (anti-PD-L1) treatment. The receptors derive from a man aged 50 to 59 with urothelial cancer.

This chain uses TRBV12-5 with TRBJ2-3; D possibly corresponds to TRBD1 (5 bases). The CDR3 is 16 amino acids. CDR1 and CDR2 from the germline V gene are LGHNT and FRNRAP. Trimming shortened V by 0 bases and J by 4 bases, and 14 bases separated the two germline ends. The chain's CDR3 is CASGLVLGLVADTQYF. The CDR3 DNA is TGTGCTAGTGGTTTGGTACTGGGGCTGGTCGCAGATACGCAGTATTTT.

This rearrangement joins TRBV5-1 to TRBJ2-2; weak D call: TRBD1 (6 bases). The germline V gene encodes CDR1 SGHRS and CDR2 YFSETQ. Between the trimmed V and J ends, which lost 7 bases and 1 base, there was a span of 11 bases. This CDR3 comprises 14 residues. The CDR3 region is CASRDKMNTGELFF. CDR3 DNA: TGCGCCAGCCGGGACAAGATGAACACCGGGGAGCTGTTTTTT.

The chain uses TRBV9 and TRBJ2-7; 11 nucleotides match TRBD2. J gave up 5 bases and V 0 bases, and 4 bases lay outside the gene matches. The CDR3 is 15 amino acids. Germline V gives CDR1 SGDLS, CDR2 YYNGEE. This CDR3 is CASSVGGTSGNEQYF. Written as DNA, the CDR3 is TGTGCCAGCAGCGTAGGAGGGACTAGCGGTAACGAGCAGTACTTC.

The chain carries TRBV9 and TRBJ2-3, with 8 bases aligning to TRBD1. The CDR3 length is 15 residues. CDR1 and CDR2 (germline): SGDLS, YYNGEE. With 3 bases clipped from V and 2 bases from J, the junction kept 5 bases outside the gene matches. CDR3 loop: CASSAGTGYTDTQYF. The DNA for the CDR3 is TGTGCCAGCAGCGCCGGGACAGGATACACAGATACGCAGTATTTT. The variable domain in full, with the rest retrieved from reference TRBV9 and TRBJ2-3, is DSGVTQTPKHLITATGQRVTLRCSPRSGDLSVYWYQQSLDQGLQFLIQYYNGEERAKGNILERFSAQQFPDLHSELNLSSLELGDSALYFCASSAGTGYTDTQYFGPGTRLTVL.

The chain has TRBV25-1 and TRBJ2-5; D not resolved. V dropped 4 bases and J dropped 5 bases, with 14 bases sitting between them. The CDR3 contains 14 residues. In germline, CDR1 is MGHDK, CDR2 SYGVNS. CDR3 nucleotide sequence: TGTGCCAGCAGTGTCGACATGGTCAAGGAGACCCAGTACTTC. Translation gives CASSVDMVKETQYF.

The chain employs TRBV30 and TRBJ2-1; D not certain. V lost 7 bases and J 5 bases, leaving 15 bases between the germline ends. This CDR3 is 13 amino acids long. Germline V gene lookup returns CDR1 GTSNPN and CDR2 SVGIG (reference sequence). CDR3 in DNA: TGTGCCTTGATTTTCTCTACCAACAATGAGCAGTTCTTC. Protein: CALIFSTNNEQFF.

The CDR3 nucleotides are TGTGCCAGCAGTCCTGGACTAGCATTAGGTTTATCGGATACGCAGTATTTT. Translation: CASSPGLALGLSDTQYF. The gene calls are TRBV27 and TRBJ2-3; 8 positions agree with TRBD2. This CDR3 region has 17 residues. Germline CDR1 reads MNHEY; CDR2 reads SMNVEV (reference sequence). V trimming: 5 bases; J trimming: 6 bases; junction bases outside the gene matches: 16.

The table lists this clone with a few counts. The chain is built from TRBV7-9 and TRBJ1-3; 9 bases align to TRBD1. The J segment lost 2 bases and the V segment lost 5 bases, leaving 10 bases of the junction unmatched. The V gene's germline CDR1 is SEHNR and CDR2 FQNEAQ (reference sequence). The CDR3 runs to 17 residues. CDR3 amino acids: CASSPSWWTGAGNTIYF. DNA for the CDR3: TGTGCCAGCAGCCCGAGTTGGTGGACAGGGGCTGGAAACACCATATATTTT.

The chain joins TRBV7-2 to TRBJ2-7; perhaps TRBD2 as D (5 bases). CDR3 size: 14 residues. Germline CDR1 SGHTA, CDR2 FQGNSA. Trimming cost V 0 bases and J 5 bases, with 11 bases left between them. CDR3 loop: CASSLAGRPHEQYF. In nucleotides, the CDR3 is TGTGCCAGCAGCTTAGCTGGGAGACCCCACGAGCAGTACTTC.

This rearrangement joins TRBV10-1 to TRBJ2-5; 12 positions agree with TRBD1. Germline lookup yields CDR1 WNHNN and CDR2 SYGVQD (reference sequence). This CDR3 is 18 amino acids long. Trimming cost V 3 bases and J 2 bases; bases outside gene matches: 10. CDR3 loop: CASSDPGQGALGQETQYF. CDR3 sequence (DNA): TGCGCCAGCAGTGATCCGGGACAGGGGGCTTTGGGACAAGAGACCCAGTACTTC.

The CDR3 sequence: CASSLARTGSYEQYF. For the CDR3, the DNA is TGCGCCAGCAGCTTGGCCCGAACAGGTTCCTACGAGCAGTACTTC. This chain links TRBV5-1 with TRBJ2-7; D perhaps matches TRBD1 (5 bases). The CDR3 contains 15 residues. V shed 0 bases and J shed 1 base, with 11 bases lying between them. Germline CDR1 SGHRS, CDR2 YFSETQ.

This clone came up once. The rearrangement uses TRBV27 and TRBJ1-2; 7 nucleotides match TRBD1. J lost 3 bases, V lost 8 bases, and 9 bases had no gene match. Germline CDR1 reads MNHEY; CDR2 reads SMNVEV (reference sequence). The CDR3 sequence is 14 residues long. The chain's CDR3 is CASRVQGTYYGYTF. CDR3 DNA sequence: TGTGCCAGCCGCGTACAGGGGACCTACTATGGCTACACCTTC.

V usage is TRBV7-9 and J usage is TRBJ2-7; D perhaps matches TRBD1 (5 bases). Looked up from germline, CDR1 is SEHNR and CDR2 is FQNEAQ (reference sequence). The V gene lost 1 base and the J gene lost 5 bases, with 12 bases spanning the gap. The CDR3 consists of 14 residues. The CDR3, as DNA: TGTGCCAGCAGCTTAGAGGGGCCGATAGACGAGCAGTACTTC. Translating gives CASSLEGPIDEQYF.

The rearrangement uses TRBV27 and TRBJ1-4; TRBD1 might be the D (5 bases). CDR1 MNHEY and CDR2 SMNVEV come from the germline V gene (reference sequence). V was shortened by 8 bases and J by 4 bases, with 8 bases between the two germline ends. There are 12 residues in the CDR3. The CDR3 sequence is CASRDYNEKLFF. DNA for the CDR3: TGTGCCAGCCGGGACTATAATGAAAAACTGTTTTTT.

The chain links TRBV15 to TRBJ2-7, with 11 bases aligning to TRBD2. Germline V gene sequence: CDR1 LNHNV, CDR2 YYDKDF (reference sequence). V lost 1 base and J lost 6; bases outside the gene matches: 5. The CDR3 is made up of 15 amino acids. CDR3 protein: CATSRGGTSGFEQYF. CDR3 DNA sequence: TGTGCCACCAGCAGAGGTGGGACTAGCGGTTTCGAGCAGTACTTC.

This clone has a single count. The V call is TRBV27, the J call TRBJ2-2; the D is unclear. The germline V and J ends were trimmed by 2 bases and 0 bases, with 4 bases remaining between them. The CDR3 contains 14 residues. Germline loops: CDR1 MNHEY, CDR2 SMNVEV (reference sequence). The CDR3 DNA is TGTGCCAGCAGTTTAGGCCCGAACACCGGGGAGCTGTTTTTT. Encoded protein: CASSLGPNTGELFF.

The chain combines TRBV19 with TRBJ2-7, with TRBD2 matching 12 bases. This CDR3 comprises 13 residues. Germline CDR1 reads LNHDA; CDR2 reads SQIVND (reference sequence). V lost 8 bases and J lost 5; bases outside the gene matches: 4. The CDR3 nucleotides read TGTGCCAGTCGGGGACTAGCGGGCAACGAGCAGTACTTC. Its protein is CASRGLAGNEQYF.

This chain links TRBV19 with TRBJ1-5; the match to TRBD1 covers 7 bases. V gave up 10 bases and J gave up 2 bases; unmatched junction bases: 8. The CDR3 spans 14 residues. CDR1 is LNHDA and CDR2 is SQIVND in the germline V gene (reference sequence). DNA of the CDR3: TGTGCCACCTCAGGGGGTAAGGGCAATCAGCCCCAGCATTTT. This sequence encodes CATSGGKGNQPQHF.

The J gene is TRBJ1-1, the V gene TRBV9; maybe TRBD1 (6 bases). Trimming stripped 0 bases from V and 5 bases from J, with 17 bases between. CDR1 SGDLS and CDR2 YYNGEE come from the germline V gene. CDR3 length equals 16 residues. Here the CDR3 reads CASSVGIGEGETEAFF. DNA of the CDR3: TGTGCCAGCAGCGTAGGAATAGGCGAGGGGGAGACTGAAGCTTTCTTT.

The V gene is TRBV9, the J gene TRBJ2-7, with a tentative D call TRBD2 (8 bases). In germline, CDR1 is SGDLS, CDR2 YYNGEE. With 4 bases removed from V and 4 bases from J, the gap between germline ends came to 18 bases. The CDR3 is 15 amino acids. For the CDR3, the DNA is TGTGCCAGCAGCCCACCGGGAGGGGGCATTTACGAGCAGTACTTC. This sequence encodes CASSPPGGGIYEQYF.